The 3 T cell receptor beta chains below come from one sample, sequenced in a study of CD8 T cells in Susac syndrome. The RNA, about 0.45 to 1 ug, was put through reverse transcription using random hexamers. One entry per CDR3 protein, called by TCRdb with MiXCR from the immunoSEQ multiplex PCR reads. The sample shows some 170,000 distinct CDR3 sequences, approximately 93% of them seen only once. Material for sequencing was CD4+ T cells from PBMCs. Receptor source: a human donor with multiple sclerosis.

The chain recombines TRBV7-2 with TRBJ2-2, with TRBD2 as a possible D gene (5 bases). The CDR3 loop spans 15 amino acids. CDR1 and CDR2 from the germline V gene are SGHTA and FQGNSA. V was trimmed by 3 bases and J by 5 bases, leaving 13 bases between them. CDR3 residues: CASSFSGSRTGELFF. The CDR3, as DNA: TGTGCCAGCAGCTTTTCGGGGAGTCGGACCGGGGAGCTGTTTTTT.

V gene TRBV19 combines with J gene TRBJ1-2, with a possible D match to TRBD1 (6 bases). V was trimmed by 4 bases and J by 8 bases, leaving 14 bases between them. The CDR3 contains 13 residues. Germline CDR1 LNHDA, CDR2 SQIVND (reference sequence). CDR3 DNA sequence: TGTGCCAGTAGTACAGGGGTCAACAGAGGCTACACCTTC. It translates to CASSTGVNRGYTF.

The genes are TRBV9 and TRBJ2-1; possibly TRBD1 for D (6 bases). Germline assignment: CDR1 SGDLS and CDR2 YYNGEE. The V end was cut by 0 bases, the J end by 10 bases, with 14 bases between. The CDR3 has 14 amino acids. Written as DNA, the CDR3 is TGTGCCAGCAGCGTAGCTTCAGGGGTGGAAGAGCAGTTCTTC. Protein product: CASSVASGVEEQFF.